This TCR beta chain was recorded in a study of blood T cell repertoires in COVID-19. Study summary: Samples representing acute and convalescent COVID-19 were sourced from the United States, Italy and Spain.

This clone showed up just a few times. Germline V gives CDR1 KGHSH, CDR2 LQKENI. The CDR3 has 11 residues. Trimming took 3 bases from V and 6 from J, leaving 5 bases between them. In the authors' workflow: Reference gene primer amplification gave nucleated cell count estimates. Method: immunoSEQ multiplex PCR; TCRdb's copy keeps in-frame clones and lacks some. Clonal size and the V and J genes are those of that table, whereas D and trimming came from the DNA. The sample carries around 130,000 clones, 84% recorded once. Across 20 to 25 US areas, participants ranged in age from roughly 18 to 89 years. This clonotype originated in a woman aged 50 to 65 with acute COVID-19. Sequencing was performed on PBMCs or T cells enriched from blood (not recorded which). The J gene is TRBJ2-5, the V gene TRBV18, with D unresolved. CDR3 loop: CASSPEKTQYF. The DNA of the CDR3 is TGTGCCAGCTCACCTGAGAAGACCCAGTACTTC.